The clone carrying this T cell receptor beta chain has more than one count but fewer than ten. Its antigen remains unidentified. The data derive from a study of early T cells in non-severe SARS-CoV-2 infection. The wider study: Sequencing used unsorted whole-blood bulk RNA, so chains lack pairing.

Study-wide points: Anti-spike CD8 responses were favored in VDJdb matching, and private and CD4 specificities were missed.

Each single cDNA molecule received a unique molecular identifier. TCRdb fed the 5' RACE reads into MiXCR, producing one record per CDR3 protein. The sample yields approximately 79,000 distinct CDR3 sequences, about 13% seen once. Germline CDR1 and CDR2: MDHEN and SYDVKM. V gave up 5 bases and J gave up 3 bases, with 14 bases separating them. The CDR3 covers 14 residues. The sample was whole blood. The gene calls are TRBV28 and TRBJ2-7; TRBD1 is a possible D gene (5 bases). This clonotype was obtained from an adult who was a healthcare worker with PCR-confirmed SARS-CoV-2 infection or an uninfected control (not recorded which). This chain's CDR3 is CASSKGQIVYEQYF. The CDR3 DNA reads as TGTGCCAGCAGTAAAGGACAAATAGTCTACGAGCAGTACTTC.